This T cell receptor beta chain was sequenced during a study of OX40 agonist ivuxolimab in advanced cancers. In terms of the full investigation: The costimulatory receptor OX40 (CD134) was targeted by ivuxolimab, a fully human IgG2 agonistic monoclonal antibody. Intravenous ivuxolimab was administered to patients every 2 weeks at six dose levels: 0.01, 0.1, 0.3, 1.5, 3 and 10 mg/kg. Of the approximately 50 dose-escalation patients, hepatocellular carcinoma was present in about 20, melanoma in approximately 15, renal cell carcinoma in 9 and head and neck cancer in 9. A male proportion of under 85% and a mean age of 60 years, ranging from about 20 to 85, were recorded for the dose-escalation cohort. Prior anti-PD-1, anti-PD-L1 or anti-CTLA-4 therapy was permitted, and approximately 40% of dose-escalation patients had received checkpoint inhibitors. Partial responses occurred in three dose-escalation patients: two with cutaneous melanoma and one with hepatocellular carcinoma. Peripheral TCRbeta sequencing aimed to test whether ivuxolimab altered TCR sequence diversity and caused clonal T-cell expansion. The monotherapy dose-escalation portion (N ≈ 56 patients) of the phase I ivuxolimab trial is reported in the paper.

Patients with a history of autoimmune disease or receiving systemic immunosuppression were excluded from the trial. In every dose cohort, peripheral blood was drawn for TCR sequencing at baseline, cycle 4 day 1, and cycle 7 day 1. The samples were drawn from a first-in-human, open-label, multicenter phase I dose-escalation trial of ivuxolimab. Adults with locally advanced or metastatic melanoma, renal cell carcinoma, hepatocellular carcinoma or head and neck squamous cell carcinoma were enrolled in the trial. Before TCR sequencing, CD4+ and CD8+ T cells were separately sorted from peripheral blood. The CDR1 and CDR2 encoded by the germline V gene are MNHEY and SVGAGI. The cysteine opens and the phenylalanine closes a CDR3 of 15 amino acids. Only the CDR3 portion is preserved as DNA: 45 bases, with reading frame beginning at the first base. Trimming removed 0 bases from V and 4 bases from J; the gene matches leave 1 base unexplained.

Broad study findings and their caveats: Clonal expansion of both CD4+ and CD8+ blood T cells was observed from baseline to week 6 at doses 0.1 to 3.0 mg/kg. After ivuxolimab, more expanded clones were found on average in CD8+ T cells than in CD4+ T cells. The antigen specificity of the clonally expanded peripheral T cells was not determined. Partial responders in the 0.1-3.0 mg/kg groups had among the lowest normalized peripheral clonal expansion, especially among CD8+ T cells. Low levels of normalized T-cell clonal expansion were also seen in some patients who did not respond.

A word on this clone: The antigen it binds to is not known. Base qualities are not provided; no much larger clone lies one nucleotide away.

To sequence the TCRbeta CDR3 region, genomic DNA was isolated from the sorted cells. The immunoSEQ Assay was used to sequence the TCRbeta CDR3 regions. TCRdb retrieved this table from immuneACCESS and kept in-frame rearrangements only. Not all clones are present; in checked studies, unresolved V genes account for under half, and no reason is known for the remainder. The sample table holds around 50,000 clones, of which around 89% were seen once. The ten largest clones represent roughly 28% of the sample. The sequence joins TRBV6-5 to TRBJ2-2, with TRBD2 matching 8 junction bases. The receptor comes from an adult with an advanced solid tumor such as melanoma, head and neck, liver or kidney cancer. Sequencing was performed on CD4+ or CD8+ T cells sorted from blood, taken in a trial of the OX40 agonist ivuxolimab. The CDR3 region reads CASSYSAGGTGELFF. The nucleotide sequence is given as TGTGCCAGCAGTTACTCGGCGGGAGGCACCGGGGAGCTGTTTTTT.